The clone carrying this T cell receptor beta chain was seen many times. Its antigen is as yet unknown. At one of its ends the junction is not consistent with the germline gene, which may arise from a read error. The data stem from a study of HIV-infected patients and healthy controls. Whole-study findings and limits: MAIT alpha-chain CDR3s were frequent in healthy controls, depleted in HIV+.

Around 450 ng RNA was reverse transcribed with alpha and beta constant-region primers. Using multiplexing indices, alpha and beta chain libraries were generated apart by chain-specific third strand synthesis. The SP2 site served as the priming point for second strand synthesis. MiXCR, run by TCRdb on the 5' RACE reads, gives a single entry per CDR3 protein. The sample holds tens of thousands of distinct CDR3 sequences, about 8.5% seen once. No cell fractionation was done, so the repertoire covers all unsorted peripheral blood T cells. The CDR3 consists of 12 residues. Germline values: CDR1 SGHTA, CDR2 FQGNSA.

The chain combines TRBV7-2 with TRBJ1-2, with TRBD1 matching 7 bases. The TCR was taken from an adult in good health. Input material: blood. DNA of the CDR3: TGTGCCAGCAGCCCACACCGGACTCAGGGGGGCTTC. Protein: CASSPHRTQGGF.